This T cell receptor (beta chain) was profiled in a study of blood T cell repertoires in COVID-19. Between the trimmed V and J ends, which lost 4 bases and 4 bases, there was a span of 18 bases. Germline V CDR1 and CDR2: SGHDT, YYEEEE. The CDR3 runs to 15 residues. The table came from immunoSEQ multiplex PCR; TCRdb's copy has only in-frame clones and leaves some out. The table records about 61,000 clones, about 90% of them present only once. The specimen sequenced was peripheral blood. The chain links TRBV5-6 to TRBJ2-7, with D maybe TRBD1 (6 bases). This TCR derives from a man between 60 and 70 years old with acute or convalescent COVID-19. In DNA form, the CDR3 reads TGTGCCAGCAGCCCCGGGACAATGTGGGCATACGAGCAGTACTTC. Translation: CASSPGTMWAYEQYF.